This T cell receptor beta chain came from a study of cytotoxic CD8 clonotypes in ibrutinib-treated CLL. Libraries were prepared by immunoSEQ multiplex PCR; TCRdb keeps only in-frame clonotypes and omits some of them. The table has some 140,000 clones, 79% seen once. This clone was counted a few times. The CDR3 is 11 amino acids. V was clipped by 5 bases and J by 6 bases, with 8 bases between them. CDR1 and CDR2 (germline): KGHSH, LQKENI. The sample was PBMCs, taken after 12 months of ibrutinib treatment. The receptor was derived from a human donor with chronic lymphocytic leukemia. V and J are TRBV18 and TRBJ2-7; the D is unclear. In nucleotides, the CDR3 is TGTGCCAGCTCAGGTAAAGGCGAGCAGTACTTC. Translation gives CASSGKGEQYF.